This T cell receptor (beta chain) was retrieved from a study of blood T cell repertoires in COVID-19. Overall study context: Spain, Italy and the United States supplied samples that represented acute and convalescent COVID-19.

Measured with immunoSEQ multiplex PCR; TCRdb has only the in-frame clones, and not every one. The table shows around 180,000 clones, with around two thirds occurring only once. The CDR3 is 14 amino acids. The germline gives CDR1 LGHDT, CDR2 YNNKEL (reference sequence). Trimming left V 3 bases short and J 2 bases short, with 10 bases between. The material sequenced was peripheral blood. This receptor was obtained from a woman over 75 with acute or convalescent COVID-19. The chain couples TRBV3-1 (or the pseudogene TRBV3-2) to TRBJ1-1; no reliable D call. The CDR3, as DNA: TGTGCCAGCAGCCATGCAGGCATAAACACTGAAGCTTTCTTT. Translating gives CASSHAGINTEAFF.